This TCR beta chain appears in the sequencing data of a study of T-cell reconstitution after alpha-beta-depleted transplantation in children. A TCRbeta library incorporating unique molecular identifiers was prepared. MiXCR, applied by TCRdb to the PCR reads, yields one record per CDR3 protein. The table records about 900,000 distinct CDR3 sequences, under 30% of them present only once. This clonotype has more than one count but fewer than ten. Its cognate antigen is unknown. There are 13 residues in the CDR3. Trimming at V came to 7 bases and at J to 6 bases, leaving 12 bases not matched to a gene. Germline CDR1 is SQVTM and CDR2 is ANQGSEA. Study-wide findings and caveats: High day-60 TCRbeta diversity in some patients came from surviving recipient T cells and thymic progenitors. Approximately two months post-transplant, alpha-beta T cells reportedly originated from several hundred expanded graft clones. A year had passed since transplant, and T-cell counts and diversity by then came mostly from newly produced T cells.

The sequence derives from a boy under two years old who had a stem cell transplant for SCID, so the T cells may come from the graft donor. The chain employs TRBV29-1 and TRBJ2-7, with TRBD1 identical over 7 bases. Sequencing was performed on PBMCs, mostly from graft donor cells, taken 360 days after TCRalphabeta/CD19-depleted stem cell transplant. The CDR3 bases are TGCAGCGCGGAAAGACGGACAGGCGGCGAGCAGTACTTC. Its translation: CSAERRTGGEQYF.